Presented here are 32 T cell receptor beta chains from one specimen sequenced in a study of radiotherapy plus CTLA-4 blockade in lung cancer. Assay: immunoSEQ multiplex PCR; the TCRdb copy retains only in-frame clones and omits some. The table shows roughly 68,000 clones, with approximately 78% occurring only once. Here the sequenced sample was peripheral blood, taken from a patient treated with radiotherapy plus ipilimumab. The receptors come from a human donor with non-small cell lung cancer who had a complete response to radiotherapy plus ipilimumab.

V is TRBV5-4 and J is TRBJ1-2, with TRBD1 identical over 8 bases. Losses at the gene ends were 3 bases for V and 9 bases for J; bases not matched to a gene: 13. Germline values: CDR1 SGHNT, CDR2 YYREEE (reference sequence). The CDR3 extends over 15 amino acids. The CDR3 loop reads CASSYGAGGSLSYTF. The CDR3 DNA sequence: TGTGCCAGCAGCTATGGGGCAGGGGGCTCTCTAAGCTACACCTTC. The full variable domain, with the rest looked up from reference TRBV5-4 and TRBJ1-2, is ETGVTQSPTHLIKTRGQQVTLRCSSQSGHNTVSWYQQALGQGPQFIFQYYREEENGRGNFPPRFSGLQFPNYSSELNVNALELDDSALYLCASSYGAGGSLSYTFGSGTRLTVV.

CDR3 bases: TGTGCCAGCTCACTTACAGGGGGTTCCTACGAGCAGTACGTC. Its translation: CASSLTGGSYEQYV. V is TRBV18 and J is TRBJ2-7, with 8 bases aligning to TRBD1. Germline-derived CDR1 and CDR2 are KGHSH and LQKENI. The CDR3 spans 14 residues. The ends lost 4 bases at V and 1 base at J; junction bases unmatched: 3.

J is TRBJ2-3 and V is TRBV9; 13 bases are a match to TRBD2. The CDR3 consists of 16 residues. The J segment lost 2 bases and the V segment lost 5 bases, leaving 5 bases of the junction unmatched. Looked up from germline, CDR1 is SGDLS and CDR2 is YYNGEE. The CDR3 bases are TGTGCCAGCAGGGCCGGGACTAGCGGGAACACAGATACGCAGTATTTT. Amino acid sequence: CASRAGTSGNTDTQYF.

The chain joins TRBV6-1 to TRBJ1-2, with TRBD1 identical over 7 bases. Germline V gene data show CDR1 as MNHNS and CDR2 as SASEGT. The CDR3 is 14 residues long. The ends lost 3 bases at V and 4 bases at J; junction bases unmatched: 5. DNA of the CDR3: TGTGCCAGCAGTGACTGGCCAGGGGGCTATGGCTACACCTTC. Protein sequence: CASSDWPGGYGYTF.

The V and J genes are TRBV5-1 and TRBJ1-5; TRBD1 matches at 7 bases. Trimming took 1 base from V and 2 from J; bases not matched to a gene: 3. Germline V lookup: CDR1 SGHRS, CDR2 YFSETQ. CDR3 size: 15 residues. CDR3 sequence (DNA): TGCGCCAGCAGCTTGTGGACAGGAGGCAATCAGCCCCAGCATTTT. Its protein is CASSLWTGGNQPQHF.

The V and J genes are TRBV5-4 and TRBJ2-1, with a weak D call TRBD2 (5 bases). The CDR3 contains 16 residues. The germline V gene encodes CDR1 SGHNT and CDR2 YYREEE (reference sequence). V lost 4 bases and J 0 bases, leaving 14 bases between the germline ends. Here the CDR3 DNA reads TGTGCCAGCAGCATTGGTGGAGGTCGCTCCTACAATGAGCAGTTCTTC. It yields the protein CASSIGGGRSYNEQFF.

The chain uses TRBV29-1 and TRBJ1-2; maybe TRBD1 (6 bases). The CDR3 totals 15 residues. CDR1 is SQVTM and CDR2 is ANQGSEA in the germline V gene. The V end was cut by 3 bases, the J end by 8 bases, with 22 bases between. Here the CDR3 reads CSVDRSGGAGSGYTF. DNA for the CDR3: TGCAGCGTTGACCGGTCGGGGGGCGCTGGGTCCGGCTACACCTTC.

The chain recombines TRBV5-1 with TRBJ2-1; 8 bases match TRBD1. Unmatched junction bases numbered 1, after V lost 3 bases and J lost 2 bases. The V gene's germline CDR1 is SGHRS and CDR2 YFSETQ. This CDR3 is 14 amino acids long. DNA of the CDR3: TGCGCCAGCAGCTCAGGGGGCGCCTACAATGAGCAGTTCTTC. Its translation: CASSSGGAYNEQFF.

This sequence joins TRBV30 and TRBJ1-5; TRBD1 might be the D (6 bases). Between the trimmed V and J ends, which lost 0 bases and 0 bases, there was a span of 9 bases. This CDR3 is 15 amino acids long. From germline, CDR1 is GTSNPN and CDR2 SVGIG (reference sequence). The CDR3 DNA reads TGTGCCTGGAGTGTGGGGGCAAATAGCAATCAGCCCCAGCATTTT. Protein: CAWSVGANSNQPQHF.

Only one count was recorded for this clone. The chain is built from TRBV30 and TRBJ1-1; a weak D match, TRBD1 (6 bases). The germline V gene encodes CDR1 GTSNPN and CDR2 SVGIG (reference sequence). V was clipped by 4 bases and J by 4 bases, with 10 bases between them. This CDR3 comprises 12 residues. CDR3 coding DNA: TGTGCCTGGACGGGACAAGGCACTGAAGCTTTCTTT. Translating gives CAWTGQGTEAFF.

This sequence joins TRBV9 and TRBJ2-5; D is undetermined. Trimming removed 4 bases from V and 5 bases from J, with 24 bases in between. There are 17 residues in the CDR3. Per the germline V gene, CDR1 is SGDLS and CDR2 is YYNGEE. The CDR3 DNA follows: TGTGCCAGCAGCCCCGTTTGGGGTAGTGGGTCTGGGGAGACCCAGTACTTC. Translation: CASSPVWGSGSGETQYF.

V usage is TRBV27 and J usage is TRBJ2-1; possible D gene TRBD2, 6 bases. The germline gives CDR1 MNHEY, CDR2 SMNVEV (reference sequence). There are 15 residues in the CDR3. V was clipped by 8 bases and J by 6 bases, with 20 bases between them. CDR3 residues: CASGDLGGAGNEQFF. The CDR3, as DNA: TGTGCCAGCGGGGACCTCGGGGGAGCGGGCAATGAGCAGTTCTTC.

The V call is TRBV28, the J call TRBJ2-7; 8 bases line up with TRBD1. The germline V gene encodes CDR1 MDHEN and CDR2 SYDVKM. There are 14 residues in the CDR3. The trim removed 7 bases at V and 3 bases at J, leaving 8 bases unmatched. CDR3 sequence reads: CASTSGQVHYEQYV. CDR3 sequence (DNA): TGTGCCAGCACCTCGGGACAGGTACACTACGAGCAGTACGTC.

This chain links TRBV5-1 with TRBJ1-1, with D tentatively TRBD1 (6 bases). Between the trimmed V and J ends, which lost 3 bases and 5 bases, there was a span of 14 bases. CDR1 and CDR2 from the germline V gene are SGHRS and YFSETQ. The CDR3 loop spans 14 amino acids. As DNA, the CDR3 is TGCGCCAGCAGCTCCGCCGGGGGCTATACTGAAGCTTTCTTT. Encoded protein: CASSSAGGYTEAFF.

The V gene is TRBV27, the J gene TRBJ1-1; D perhaps matches TRBD1 (5 bases). Germline CDR1 MNHEY, CDR2 SMNVEV (reference sequence). The CDR3 is 15 residues long. The germline V and J ends were trimmed by 7 bases and 1 base, with 16 bases remaining between them. CDR3 loop: CASTLGAGGNTEAFF. DNA of the CDR3: TGTGCCAGCACTCTCGGGGCGGGAGGGAACACTGAAGCTTTCTTT.

This chain joins TRBV11-2 and TRBJ1-2; D is uncertain. This CDR3 is built from 14 residues. V lost 5 bases, J lost 7 bases, and 17 bases lay in between. CDR1 and CDR2 from the germline V gene are SGHAT and FQNNGV. For the CDR3, the DNA is TGTGCCAGCAGCCCCCCCCTGCAGGTATCTGGCTACACCTTC. Translation: CASSPPLQVSGYTF.

The chain joins TRBV5-4 to TRBJ2-5; D is unresolved. V was cut by 2 bases and J by 3 bases, with 8 bases left in between. The germline V gene has CDR1 SGHNT and CDR2 YYREEE (reference sequence). CDR3 length: 13 amino acids. As DNA, the CDR3 is TGTGCCAGCAGCTTAGGCGGCAAAGAGACCCAGTACTTC. This codes for CASSLGGKETQYF. The full variable domain, with the rest looked up from reference TRBV5-4 and TRBJ2-5, is ETGVTQSPTHLIKTRGQQVTLRCSSQSGHNTVSWYQQALGQGPQFIFQYYREEENGRGNFPPRFSGLQFPNYSSELNVNALELDDSALYLCASSLGGKETQYFGPGTRLLVL.

This rearrangement joins TRBV7-2 to TRBJ2-2; 7 positions match TRBD2. The CDR3 has 16 amino acids. Germline assignment: CDR1 SGHTA and CDR2 FQGNSA. The J segment lost 6 bases and the V segment lost 5 bases, leaving 12 bases of the junction unmatched. DNA for the CDR3: TGTGCCAGCAGCCCGACGACTAGCCCAACGTCCGGGGAGCTGTTTTTT. Translated: CASSPTTSPTSGELFF.

The chain employs TRBV7-6 and TRBJ2-7, with 11 bases lining up with TRBD1. Germline-derived CDR1 and CDR2 are SGHVS and FNYEAQ. With 1 base clipped from V and 4 bases from J, the junction kept 9 bases outside the gene matches. This CDR3 is 17 amino acids long. The CDR3 nucleotides read TGTGCCAGCAGCTTAGGTAGGGGCTGGGACAGGGGGTACGAGCAGTACGTC. Protein product: CASSLGRGWDRGYEQYV.

This clone has only one observation. The chain uses TRBV7-9 and TRBJ1-1; maybe TRBD1 (5 bases). The CDR3 runs 15 residues. Per the germline V gene, CDR1 is SEHNR and CDR2 is FQNEAQ (reference sequence). Trimming left V 4 bases short and J 6 bases short, with 18 bases between. Here the CDR3 reads CASSSPEGAKSEAFF. The CDR3 DNA follows: TGTGCCAGCAGCTCCCCAGAAGGGGCGAAATCTGAAGCTTTCTTT.

The J gene is TRBJ2-3, the V gene TRBV7-8, with D possibly matching TRBD2 (6 bases). The ends were cut back, 1 base at V and 2 bases at J, with 10 bases in the middle. Germline V gene lookup returns CDR1 SGHVS and CDR2 FQNEAQ. CDR3 length: 15 amino acids. The CDR3 DNA follows: TGTGCCAGCAGCTTAGTGGGGACTTTCACAGATACGCAGTATTTT. Amino acid sequence: CASSLVGTFTDTQYF.

A note on this clone: The same CDR3 is also encoded by other DNA sequences in this sample. The chain joins TRBV18 to TRBJ2-5; D not resolved. V was cut by 3 bases and J by 4 bases, with 3 bases left in between. The CDR3 is 11 amino acids. Germline V gives CDR1 KGHSH, CDR2 LQKENI. The CDR3 bases are TGTGCCAGCTCACCGGGAGAGACCCAGTACTTC. Translation: CASSPGETQYF.

The rearrangement links TRBV30 to TRBJ1-2; 7 nucleotides agree with TRBD1. CDR1 is GTSNPN and CDR2 is SVGIG in the germline V gene (reference sequence). This CDR3 has 13 residues. The CDR3 nucleotides are TGTGCTCAAGACAGGGATCGACGATATGGCTACACCTTC. Its translation: CAQDRDRRYGYTF.

The chain combines TRBV6-6 with TRBJ2-1; D is perhaps TRBD1 (5 bases). This CDR3 is built from 15 residues. Germline V gene lookup returns CDR1 MNHNY and CDR2 SVGAGI (reference sequence). Trimming cost V 0 bases and J 5 bases, with 11 bases left between them. CDR3 amino acids: CASSYSIDSNNEQFF. The CDR3 DNA follows: TGTGCCAGCAGTTACTCGATAGACAGCAACAATGAGCAGTTCTTC.

This clone was counted a single time. The CDR3 DNA sequence: TGTGCCAGCTCAACCCTAGGAATGAGGTCCAAGGGGACTGAAGCTTTCTTT. It is translated as CASSTLGMRSKGTEAFF. The V and J genes are TRBV18 and TRBJ1-1; perhaps TRBD1 as D (5 bases). Trimming stripped 5 bases from V and 5 bases from J, with 24 bases between. The CDR3 length is 17 residues. The germline V gene encodes CDR1 KGHSH and CDR2 LQKENI.

The chain carries TRBV11-2 and TRBJ2-5; perhaps TRBD2 as D (6 bases). Trimming pared 1 base from V and 1 base from J, leaving 13 bases between. The CDR3 is made up of 16 amino acids. Per the germline V gene, CDR1 is SGHAT and CDR2 is FQNNGV. DNA for the CDR3: TGTGCCAGCAGCTTAGTTGGAGGGGCGCCCCAAGAGACCCAGTACTTC. Protein sequence: CASSLVGGAPQETQYF.

This sequence joins TRBV10-3 and TRBJ2-6, with a possible D match to TRBD1 (5 bases). The CDR3 spans 16 residues. Per germline, CDR1 ENHRY and CDR2 SYGVKD. The ends were cut back, 6 bases at V and 2 bases at J, with 14 bases in the middle. Written as DNA, the CDR3 is TGTGCCATCAGCCTGCAGGGAAGGACTGGGGCCAACGTCCTGACTTTC. This translates into CAISLQGRTGANVLTF.

This sequence joins TRBV10-1 and TRBJ2-1; either TRBD1 or TRBD2 may supply D (6 bases each). The CDR3 is made up of 14 amino acids. Trimming cost V 1 base and J 7 bases, with 11 bases left between them. CDR1 is WNHNN, CDR2 SYGVQD, per germline (reference sequence). The DNA for the CDR3 is TGCGCCAGCAGTGAGTTCCAAGGGGGGAATGAGCAGTTCTTC. Translated, it gives CASSEFQGGNEQFF.

V usage is TRBV6-5 and J usage is TRBJ1-3, with D unresolved. The V end lost 5 bases, the J end lost 4 bases, and 9 bases lay between the germline ends. CDR1 is MNHEY and CDR2 is SVGAGI in the germline V gene. The CDR3 spans 13 residues. CDR3 nucleotides: TGTGCCAGCAGTGCGGACGGAGGAAACACCATATATTTT. Translating gives CASSADGGNTIYF.

The chain couples TRBV5-8 to TRBJ2-2; tentatively, D is TRBD2 (6 bases). There are 16 residues in the CDR3. Per the germline V gene, CDR1 is SGHTS and CDR2 is YDEGEE. The V gene lost 2 bases and the J gene lost 8 bases, with 19 bases spanning the gap. CDR3 DNA sequence: TGTGCCAGCAGCTTCGGGGGAGATCGGCGGTCGGGGGAGCTGTTTTTT. Encoded protein: CASSFGGDRRSGELFF.

This clone was observed a few times. V is TRBV7-9 and J is TRBJ1-2, with D possibly matching TRBD1 (5 bases). V lost 7 bases, J lost 7 bases, and 19 bases lay in between. CDR1 is SEHNR, CDR2 FQNEAQ, per germline (reference sequence). The CDR3 runs to 14 residues. The CDR3 sequence: CASTIDERGRGYTF. DNA for the CDR3: TGTGCCAGCACCATAGATGAGCGGGGCCGTGGCTACACCTTC.

V usage is TRBV30 and J usage is TRBJ2-1, with a weak D call TRBD2 (6 bases). From germline, CDR1 is GTSNPN and CDR2 SVGIG (reference sequence). CDR3 size: 13 residues. V lost 2 bases to trimming and J lost 8 bases, with 13 bases between them. The DNA for the CDR3 is TGTGCCTGGAGTAAGGTCCCGGGGGATGAGCAGTTCTTC. Residues: CAWSKVPGDEQFF.